These 13 T cell receptor beta chains were all obtained from the same sample, sequenced in a study of T cells in Graves' hyperthyroidism and ophthalmopathy. TCR beta CDR3 regions were amplified from RNA. The HTBI primer set served for first-round RT-PCR of the TCR CDR3. TCRdb ran MiXCR on the multiplex PCR reads and lists one entry per CDR3 protein. The data hold hundreds of thousands of distinct CDR3 sequences, with 15% to 20% observed a single time. Sequencing input: blood. The source is a man aged 40-50 years with Graves' ophthalmopathy.

V and J are TRBV14 and TRBJ2-5; D could derive from TRBD1 or TRBD2 (5 bases each). The CDR3 runs to 17 residues. V lost 1 base and J 2 bases, leaving 17 bases between the germline ends. Germline CDR1 SGHDN, CDR2 FVKESK. The CDR3 here is CASSQGGAGTWQETQYF. The CDR3 region has the DNA TGTGCCAGCAGCCAAGGAGGGGCAGGGACGTGGCAAGAGACCCAGTACTTC. The variable domain in full, completed from reference TRBV14 and TRBJ2-5, reads EAGVTQFPSHSVIEKGQTVTLRCDPISGHDNLYWYRRVMGKEIKFLLHFVKESKQDESGMPNNRFLAERTGGTYSTLKVQPAELEDSGVYFCASSQGGAGTWQETQYFGPGTRLLVL.

This clonotype was counted ten times or more. The gene calls are TRBV20-1 and TRBJ2-5; no reliable D call. The CDR3 spans 10 residues. V was cut by 6 bases and J by 5 bases, with 7 bases left in between. CDR1 and CDR2 (germline): DFQATT, SNEGSKA (reference sequence). This CDR3 reads CSAARETQYF. Here the CDR3 DNA reads TGCAGTGCGGCTCGGGAGACCCAGTACTTC.

The rearrangement joins TRBV19 to TRBJ2-2; D is perhaps TRBD1 (5 bases). Germline lookup yields CDR1 LNHDA and CDR2 SQIVND (reference sequence). The CDR3 covers 14 residues. Trimming left V 6 bases short and J 6 bases short, with 14 bases between. In nucleotides, the CDR3 is TGTGCCAGTAGAGAGGCCAGGGCGGCCGGGGAGCTGTTTTTT. Its protein product is CASREARAAGELFF.

This clonotype was counted between two and nine times. The gene calls are TRBV6-1 and TRBJ2-2; TRBD2 aligns across 10 bases. V lost 6 bases and J lost 5; bases outside the gene matches: 0. In germline, CDR1 is MNHNS, CDR2 SASEGT. This CDR3 is built from 13 residues. CDR3 sequence reads: CASRTSGTGELFF. The CDR3 coding sequence is TGTGCCAGCAGGACTAGCGGGACCGGGGAGCTGTTTTTT.

This clonotype was recorded a few times. The V gene is TRBV20-1, the J gene TRBJ1-2; no reliable D call. Germline CDR1 reads DFQATT; CDR2 reads SNEGSKA (reference sequence). This CDR3 region has 10 residues. The ends were cut back, 3 bases at V and 7 bases at J, with 6 bases in the middle. CDR3 in amino acids: CSASSGGYTF. CDR3 nucleotides: TGCAGTGCTAGCTCGGGTGGCTACACCTTC.

This clonotype occurred many times. The rearrangement uses TRBV2 and TRBJ2-3, with D perhaps matching TRBD1 (6 bases). The CDR3 spans 14 residues. V lost 8 bases, J lost 2 bases, and 14 bases lay in between. Germline-derived CDR1 and CDR2 are SNHLY and FYNNEI. The CDR3: CASLAGQNTDTQYF. The DNA of the CDR3 is TGTGCCAGCCTCGCCGGACAGAACACAGATACGCAGTATTTT.

This clonotype has a count of ten or more. The CDR3 here is CASSPPGRSAGELFF. CDR3 in DNA: TGTGCCAGCAGCCCCCCCGGGAGGTCCGCCGGGGAGCTGTTTTTT. J is TRBJ2-2 and V is TRBV7-2; 7 bases match TRBD2. CDR3 length: 15 amino acids. Germline-derived CDR1 and CDR2 are SGHTA and FQGNSA. Germline trimming cut 5 bases from V and 6 bases from J; bases unmatched to any gene: 9.

This clonotype has only a few counts. V usage is TRBV12-3 or TRBV12-4 and J usage is TRBJ1-2; D unresolved. The ends were cut back, 4 bases at V and 4 bases at J, with 10 bases in the middle. The length of the CDR3 is 13 residues. The CDR3 DNA sequence: TGTGCCAGCAGTTCCGCAATTCCCTATGGCTACACCTTC. Protein sequence: CASSSAIPYGYTF.

This clonotype has only a few counts. The rearrangement links TRBV2 to TRBJ2-1; 7 bases fit TRBD1. Trimming removed 7 bases from V and 3 bases from J; junction bases left unmatched: 9. This CDR3 comprises 15 residues. The germline gives CDR1 SNHLY, CDR2 FYNNEI. CDR3 in DNA: TGTGCCAGCAACTGGGACAGATTAGGCTACAATGAGCAGTTCTTC. Amino acids: CASNWDRLGYNEQFF.

The V gene is TRBV10-3, the J gene TRBJ1-5; TRBD1 matches 10 bases. The junction had 12 bases not matched to a gene; V was cut back by 3 bases and J by 4 bases. CDR1 ENHRY and CDR2 SYGVKD come from the germline V gene. This CDR3 contains 18 residues. The CDR3 nucleotides are TGTGCCATCAGTGATAGTCCCGGGACAGGGGCCCTAAATCAGCCCCAGCATTTT. Residues: CAISDSPGTGALNQPQHF.

The J gene is TRBJ2-5, the V gene TRBV6-2 or TRBV6-3, with D hard to call. The CDR3 totals 14 residues. Germline CDR1 is MNHEY and CDR2 is SVGEGT. Trimming shortened V by 0 bases and J by 2 bases, and 7 bases separated the two germline ends. The CDR3 region has the DNA TGTGCCAGCAGTTACTCCCAGATGCAAGAGACCCAGTACTTC. Protein product: CASSYSQMQETQYF.

This rearrangement joins TRBV3-1 to TRBJ2-3; 9 bases agree with TRBD2. The length of the CDR3 is 17 residues. V gave up 1 base and J gave up 5 bases; unmatched junction bases: 10. Germline loops: CDR1 LGHDT, CDR2 YNNKEL (reference sequence). CDR3 DNA: TGTGCCAGCAGCCAAGGGTGGTCTAGCGGGGCCGAAGATACGCAGTATTTT. It encodes CASSQGWSSGAEDTQYF.

Regarding this clonotype: Mismatch with germline at one junction end may stem from a read error. This chain joins TRBV10-3 and TRBJ2-1; 9 bases agree with TRBD2. The CDR3 is 17 residues long. Looked up from germline, CDR1 is ENHRY and CDR2 is SYGVKD. The CDR3 region has the DNA TGTGCCATCAGTGAGTCCTCGGTGGCGGGGGGGTACAATGAGCAATCCTTC. Its protein product is CAISESSVAGGYNEQSF.